The rows below give T cell receptor beta chains drawn from one sample of a study of T-cell memory formation after mild COVID-19. TCRdb independently ran MiXCR on the 5' RACE reads; one entry per CDR3 protein. Of about 400,000 distinct CDR3 sequences detected, 13% to 15% appear once; the ten largest clones hold under 25%. Sequencing was done on a sample of PBMCs or a T cell subset sorted from them (not recorded which). The receptors here all came from a man between 18 and 29 years old who had mild COVID-19 (a few samples of this study predate the infection). Cell type and time point are not known. CDR3s include the opening cysteine and the closing phenylalanine or tryptophan. The D gene is left open where the match is weak. A row's size may be missing; if present it is once, few, many or a size class.

CDR3nt | CDR3aa | j_gene | abundance | v_gene | d_gene
TGCGCCAGCAGCCAAGAACCTAAGGGATCCTTAGGCACTGAAGCTTTCTTT | CASSQEPKGSLGTEAFF | TRBJ1-1 | many | TRBV4-1 | -
TGTGCCAGTAGTATCTTATGGCAGGAGGGAGATACGCAGTATTTT | CASSILWQEGDTQYF | TRBJ2-3 | - | TRBV19 | -
TGTGCCAGCAGCTCCACCCCCAATGAGCAGTTCTTC | CASSSTPNEQFF | TRBJ2-1 | few | TRBV7-3 | -
TGTGCCAGCAGCTTAGGGTACGATCAGTACTTC | CASSLGYDQYF | TRBJ2-7 | once | TRBV7-9 | -
TGTGCCAGCAGCTCCCCCCCGGAGACCCAGTACTTC | CASSSPPETQYF | TRBJ2-5 | - | TRBV7-2 | -
TGTGCCAGCAGGTTGGGGGGAGGGCCTAGCACAGATACGCAGTATTTT | CASRLGGGPSTDTQYF | TRBJ2-3 | few | TRBV7-2 | TRBD2
TGTGCCAGCAGTGAATATTTGCCAGAAGAGACCCAGTACTTC | CASSEYLPEETQYF | TRBJ2-5 | many | TRBV25-1 | -
TGTGCCAGCAGCGTAGCTACACGCACAGATACGCAGTATTTT | CASSVATRTDTQYF | TRBJ2-3 | many | TRBV9 | -
TGCGCCAGCAGCTCCCAGGGGGACACTGAAGCTTTCTTT | CASSSQGDTEAFF | TRBJ1-1 | many | TRBV5-1 | TRBD1
TGTGCCGGGGGGACTAGCGGGGCCGGGGAGCTGTTTTTT | CAGGTSGAGELFF | TRBJ2-2 | - | TRBV2 | TRBD2
TGTGCCAGCATTGGCCCCGCCGGATACACTGAAGCTTTCTTT | CASIGPAGYTEAFF | TRBJ1-1 | - | TRBV6-2/TRBV6-3 | -
TGTGCCAGCAGTTCCCACGACAGGGTGGACAATGAGCAGTTCTTC | CASSSHDRVDNEQFF | TRBJ2-1 | - | TRBV12-3/TRBV12-4 | TRBD1
TGCGCCAGCAGCCCGCAGGGTTTAAGCAATCAGCCCCAGCATTTT | CASSPQGLSNQPQHF | TRBJ1-5 | once | TRBV4-1 | -